The next 27 T cell receptor beta chains were all read from a single sample in a study of T cells after yellow fever vaccination. TCRdb re-derived calls from the 5' RACE reads in MiXCR, one entry per CDR3 protein. The data show about 510,000 distinct CDR3 sequences, 21% seen once. Specimen: PBMCs, collected about 21 days after the first yellow fever vaccination. The source is a man between 18 and 35 years old who received the YFV17D yellow fever vaccine.

The CDR3 DNA sequence: TGTGCCAGCAGCCACCCGAGGGAGGAGACCCAGTACTTC. Amino acids: CASSHPREETQYF. V and J are TRBV6-2 or TRBV6-3 and TRBJ2-5; a weak D match, TRBD2 (5 bases). Germline CDR1 and CDR2: MNHEY and SVGEGT. V was clipped by 6 bases and J by 5 bases, with 13 bases between them. The length of the CDR3 is 13 residues.

In DNA form, the CDR3 reads TGCAGCGTTCGGGCAGGGGGGGTTTTGTACAATGAGCAGTTCTTC. Its translation: CSVRAGGVLYNEQFF. V usage is TRBV29-1 and J usage is TRBJ2-1; D tentatively reads TRBD1 or TRBD2 (7 bases each). The CDR3 has 15 amino acids. Between the trimmed V and J ends, which lost 5 bases and 4 bases, there was a span of 18 bases. Germline V gene lookup returns CDR1 SQVTM and CDR2 ANQGSEA.

The chain links TRBV6-6 to TRBJ1-5, with no clear D. CDR1 is MNHNY, CDR2 SVGAGI, per germline (reference sequence). CDR3 length: 13 amino acids. Between the trimmed V and J ends, which lost 2 bases and 7 bases, there was a span of 9 bases. CDR3 loop: CASSYGESQPQHF. The CDR3 nucleotides read TGTGCCAGCAGTTACGGGGAAAGCCAGCCCCAGCATTTT.

This clonotype appeared many times. The J gene is TRBJ2-1, the V gene TRBV12-3 or TRBV12-4; D possibly corresponds to TRBD1 (5 bases). The length of the CDR3 is 13 residues. The V and J ends lost 3 bases and 16 bases respectively, with 19 bases between them. CDR3 nucleotide sequence: TGTGCCAGCAGTTTTGGCCAAGGACAAGGAAATTTCTTC. This sequence encodes CASSFGQGQGNFF.

Ten or more counts support this clonotype. The gene calls are TRBV6-1 and TRBJ2-2, with 10 nucleotides matching TRBD2. Germline CDR1 is MNHNS and CDR2 is SASEGT. V dropped 6 bases and J dropped 6; count of bases not matched to a gene: 4. CDR3 size: 14 residues. The CDR3 DNA follows: TGTGCCAGCAGATCCAGCGGGGGGGCCGGGGAGCTGTTTTTT. This codes for CASRSSGGAGELFF.

This clonotype was seen more than once but under ten times. The chain carries TRBV7-3 and TRBJ1-1; D is undetermined. The CDR3 contains 15 residues. Trimming removed 0 bases at V and 0 bases at J, with 8 bases between. Germline CDR1 and CDR2: SGHTA and FQGTGA. CDR3 bases: TGTGCCAGCAGCTTAACAGTCGGACTGAACACTGAAGCTTTCTTT. It translates to CASSLTVGLNTEAFF.

This clonotype was observed a handful of times. The V call is TRBV19, the J call TRBJ1-2; TRBD1 matches at 8 bases. Germline V gene data show CDR1 as LNHDA and CDR2 as SQIVND (reference sequence). Trimming removed 4 bases from V and 2 bases from J; junction bases left unmatched: 6. The CDR3 length is 15 residues. CDR3 nucleotides: TGTGCCAGTAGTACGGACAGGGAGGGGAACTATGGCTACACCTTC. Its protein product is CASSTDREGNYGYTF.

This clonotype was observed a handful of times. This chain links TRBV9 with TRBJ2-3, with D possibly being TRBD1 or TRBD2 (6 bases each). The V gene lost 0 bases and the J gene lost 1 base, with 12 bases spanning the gap. CDR3 size: 16 residues. Germline V gene sequence: CDR1 SGDLS, CDR2 YYNGEE. DNA for the CDR3: TGTGCCAGCAGCGTAGCTATCGGGGGCGGCACAGATACGCAGTATTTT. It yields the protein CASSVAIGGGTDTQYF. Based on the CDR3 plus reference TRBV9 and TRBJ2-3, the full variable domain is DSGVTQTPKHLITATGQRVTLRCSPRSGDLSVYWYQQSLDQGLQFLIQYYNGEERAKGNILERFSAQQFPDLHSELNLSSLELGDSALYFCASSVAIGGGTDTQYFGPGTRLTVL.

There are a few counts of this clonotype. The V call is TRBV6-5, the J call TRBJ2-5; 8 bases agree with TRBD1. Germline CDR1 and CDR2: MNHEY and SVGAGI. The CDR3 sequence is 14 residues long. J gave up 2 bases and V 4 bases, and 3 bases lay outside the gene matches. CDR3 in amino acids: CASSSGTGQETQYF. The CDR3 DNA reads as TGTGCCAGCAGTTCTGGGACAGGACAAGAGACCCAGTACTTC.

V gene TRBV20-1 combines with J gene TRBJ2-7; TRBD1 agrees at 7 bases. CDR1 is DFQATT, CDR2 SNEGSKA, per germline (reference sequence). With 0 bases clipped from V and 1 base from J, the junction kept 6 bases outside the gene matches. The CDR3 contains 15 residues. CDR3: CSARDPDRASYEQYF. The CDR3 DNA reads as TGCAGTGCTAGAGATCCCGACAGGGCTTCCTACGAGCAGTACTTC.

This sequence joins TRBV27 and TRBJ1-1, with 7 bases that match TRBD1. The CDR3 runs to 15 residues. Per the germline V gene, CDR1 is MNHEY and CDR2 is SMNVEV (reference sequence). J gave up 5 bases and V 5 bases, and 11 bases lay outside the gene matches. The CDR3 DNA reads as TGTGCCAGCAGTCACGGACAGGTAATAGGGACTGAAGCTTTCTTT. Translating it yields CASSHGQVIGTEAFF.

The CDR3 loop reads CASSQVRRSDTQYF. The CDR3 coding sequence is TGTGCCAGCAGCCAAGTCAGGAGGTCAGATACGCAGTATTTT. This chain joins TRBV4-2 and TRBJ2-3, with a possible D match to TRBD2 (5 bases). The CDR3 consists of 14 residues. V lost 1 base and J 4 bases, leaving 9 bases between the germline ends. Germline loops: CDR1 LGHNA, CDR2 YNFKEQ.

CDR3 in amino acids: CASSRAPMGVETQYF. The DNA of the CDR3 is TGTGCCAGCAGCCGGGCCCCGATGGGGGTAGAGACCCAGTACTTC. This chain connects TRBV9 to TRBJ2-5; either TRBD1 or TRBD2 may supply D (5 bases each). Trimming cost V 4 bases and J 4 bases, with 17 bases left between them. Germline CDR1 is SGDLS and CDR2 is YYNGEE. The CDR3 loop spans 15 amino acids. Based on the CDR3 plus reference TRBV9 and TRBJ2-5, the full variable domain is DSGVTQTPKHLITATGQRVTLRCSPRSGDLSVYWYQQSLDQGLQFLIQYYNGEERAKGNILERFSAQQFPDLHSELNLSSLELGDSALYFCASSRAPMGVETQYFGPGTRLLVL.

CDR3 DNA: TGTGCCAGCAGCCAAGTGACCGGGGGCTTAGAAGAGACCCAGTACTTC. It encodes CASSQVTGGLEETQYF. The rearrangement joins TRBV4-2 to TRBJ2-5; the D call may be TRBD1 or TRBD2 (6 bases each). Germline CDR1 LGHNA, CDR2 YNFKEQ. V shed 1 base and J shed 3 bases, with 15 bases lying between them. The CDR3 is made up of 16 amino acids.

This rearrangement joins TRBV24-1 to TRBJ2-7; D perhaps matches TRBD1 (5 bases). The CDR3 runs to 16 residues. The V end was cut by 9 bases, the J end by 2 bases, with 22 bases between. CDR1 KGHDR and CDR2 SFDVKD come from the germline V gene. CDR3 in amino acids: CATPYRDSPSTYEQYF. CDR3 nucleotide sequence: TGTGCCACCCCCTATCGCGACAGCCCGAGCACCTACGAGCAGTACTTC.

The genes are TRBV7-6 and TRBJ2-3; D unclear. V was pared by 2 bases and J by 5 bases, with 8 bases between. Germline V gene sequence: CDR1 SGHVS, CDR2 FNYEAQ. CDR3 length: 13 residues. CDR3 in DNA: TGTGCCAGCAGCTTAAGGCCTGAAGATACGCAGTATTTT. Translated, it gives CASSLRPEDTQYF.

Only a few counts were recorded for this clonotype. Here the CDR3 reads CASSRDDSSGSNQPQHF. The CDR3, as DNA: TGTGCCAGCAGCCGAGACGACAGCTCAGGGAGCAATCAGCCCCAGCATTTT. The chain couples TRBV5-5 to TRBJ1-5, with D possibly being TRBD1 (5 bases). The CDR3 covers 17 residues. Trimming cost V 4 bases and J 1 base, with 18 bases left between them. Germline-derived CDR1 and CDR2 are SGHKS and YYEKEE (reference sequence). Full variable domain (outside the CDR3, taken from reference TRBV5-5 and TRBJ1-5): DAGVTQSPTHLIKTRGQQVTLRCSPISGHKSVSWYQQVLGQGPQFIFQYYEKEERGRGNFPDRFSARQFPNYSSELNVNALLLGDSALYLCASSRDDSSGSNQPQHFGDGTRLSIL.

This clonotype turned up a few times. V usage is TRBV5-1 and J usage is TRBJ1-5, with D possibly TRBD1 on 5 matching bases. The germline V gene has CDR1 SGHRS and CDR2 YFSETQ. Trimming took off 0 bases at V and 3 bases at J, with 22 bases between the two ends. The CDR3 is made up of 19 amino acids. This chain's CDR3 is CASSLVWDPTPYLNQPQHF. DNA for the CDR3: TGCGCCAGCAGCTTGGTTTGGGACCCTACTCCGTATCTCAATCAGCCCCAGCATTTT. The full variable domain, completed using reference TRBV5-1 and TRBJ1-5, is KAGVTQTPRYLIKTRGQQVTLSCSPISGHRSVSWYQQTPGQGLQFLFEYFSETQRNKGNFPGRFSGRQFSNSRSEMNVSTLELGDSALYLCASSLVWDPTPYLNQPQHFGDGTRLSIL.

The rearrangement links TRBV20-1 to TRBJ1-1, with 8 positions matching TRBD1. The CDR3 consists of 11 residues. The V segment lost 4 bases and the J segment 8 bases; nucleotides outside the gene matches: 3. The germline V gene encodes CDR1 DFQATT and CDR2 SNEGSKA (reference sequence). The CDR3 DNA is TGCAGTGCTATAAGGACAGGGGAAGCTTTCTTT. Its translation is CSAIRTGEAFF.

The chain has TRBV12-3 or TRBV12-4 and TRBJ2-7; TRBD2 matches 14 bases. Losses at the gene ends were 4 bases for V and 8 bases for J; bases not matched to a gene: 7. CDR3 size: 15 residues. The chain's CDR3 is CASSSSGLAGVQQYF. As DNA, the CDR3 is TGTGCCAGCAGTTCCTCGGGACTAGCGGGGGTTCAGCAGTACTTC.

In its sample, this clonotype was seen a few times. The chain links TRBV27 to TRBJ1-2, with 8 bases aligning to TRBD1. Per the germline V gene, CDR1 is MNHEY and CDR2 is SMNVEV (reference sequence). CDR3 size: 14 residues. V shed 5 bases and J 8 bases; nucleotides not matched to a gene: 10. In DNA, the CDR3 is TGTGCCAGCAGTCCTAGACAGGGGTATAGGGGCTACACCTTC. This codes for CASSPRQGYRGYTF.

This clonotype was counted between two and nine times. The gene calls are TRBV5-1 and TRBJ1-2; TRBD1 is a possible D gene (5 bases). Germline lookup yields CDR1 SGHRS and CDR2 YFSETQ. The V and J ends lost 5 bases and 4 bases respectively, with 15 bases between them. This CDR3 contains 14 residues. The DNA for the CDR3 is TGCGCCAGCAGTGGAAGGGGCGCCGGCTATGGCTACACCTTC. Translation gives CASSGRGAGYGYTF.

The V call is TRBV20-1, the J call TRBJ2-5, with TRBD2 matching 8 bases. J was trimmed by 2 bases and V by 6 bases; bases with no gene match: 11. Germline loops: CDR1 DFQATT, CDR2 SNEGSKA (reference sequence). This CDR3 has 15 amino acids. The CDR3 region is CSAVGASGFQETQYF. Here the CDR3 DNA reads TGCAGTGCCGTCGGGGCTAGCGGGTTTCAAGAGACCCAGTACTTC.

This clonotype was detected a few times. The chain couples TRBV12-3 or TRBV12-4 to TRBJ1-5; D gene ambiguous. The CDR3 length is 13 residues. Trimming removed 6 bases from V and 5 bases from J, with 11 bases in between. The CDR3, as DNA: TGTGCCAGCAGCCTTTGGTCGGATCAGCCCCAGCATTTT. Translating it yields CASSLWSDQPQHF.

Only a few counts were recorded for this clonotype. The CDR3 nucleotides are TGTGCCAGCAGCCGAGGGGCGGGGATATTCACAGATACGCAGTATTTT. This translates into CASSRGAGIFTDTQYF. This sequence joins TRBV11-2 and TRBJ2-3; TRBD2 is a possible D gene (6 bases). The CDR3 runs to 16 residues. The germline V gene encodes CDR1 SGHAT and CDR2 FQNNGV. V was clipped by 5 bases and J by 2 bases, with 17 bases between them.

This clonotype was detected only a few times. The rearrangement joins TRBV7-9 to TRBJ2-2, with 12 bases fitting TRBD2. CDR3 size: 16 residues. Germline V gives CDR1 SEHNR, CDR2 FQNEAQ (reference sequence). Trimming removed 5 bases from V and 4 bases from J; junction bases left unmatched: 5. The CDR3 DNA reads TGTGCCAGCAGCCCTCGACTAGCGGGAGTCACCGGGGAGCTGTTTTTT. It codes for CASSPRLAGVTGELFF.

The CDR3: CASSVRPGQGLISGELFF. The CDR3 bases are TGTGCCAGCAGCGTGCGACCGGGGCAGGGATTAATCTCCGGGGAGCTGTTTTTT. This rearrangement joins TRBV9 to TRBJ2-2; possibly TRBD1 or TRBD2 for D (5 bases each). Per germline, CDR1 SGDLS and CDR2 YYNGEE. This CDR3 region has 18 residues. With 2 bases removed from V and 6 bases from J, the gap between germline ends came to 23 bases.